One and the same sample provided the 4 T cell receptor beta chains below, sequenced in a study of blood T cell repertoires in COVID-19. Some clones are missing from TCRdb's copy, which holds only in-frame ones; the method was immunoSEQ multiplex PCR. The sample shows under 250,000 clones, approximately 83% of them seen only once. The sample consisted of peripheral blood. The receptors come from a human donor in a cohort sampled during active COVID-19.

V gene TRBV5-1 combines with J gene TRBJ1-1; D remains ambiguous. CDR3 length equals 16 residues. Trimming cost V 0 bases and J 0 bases, with 12 bases left between them. The germline V gene has CDR1 SGHRS and CDR2 YFSETQ. CDR3 sequence: CASSLGSDFLNTEAFF. DNA for the CDR3: TGCGCCAGCAGCTTGGGGTCAGACTTTCTGAACACTGAAGCTTTCTTT.

The V gene is TRBV11-2, the J gene TRBJ2-7; 9 bases line up with TRBD1. V lost 0 bases to trimming and J lost 3 bases; unmatched junction nucleotides: 3. The CDR3 consists of 15 residues. From germline, CDR1 is SGHAT and CDR2 FQNNGV. The CDR3 is CASSLDPGQGYEQYF. The CDR3 DNA follows: TGTGCCAGCAGCTTAGACCCGGGACAGGGCTACGAGCAGTACTTC.

The chain joins TRBV5-4 to TRBJ2-5; 7 positions match TRBD2. Germline assignment: CDR1 SGHNT and CDR2 YYREEE (reference sequence). The CDR3 contains 14 residues. J was trimmed by 2 bases and V by 2 bases; bases with no gene match: 3. The CDR3 protein is CASSLPGLQETQYF. CDR3 coding DNA: TGTGCCAGCAGCTTACCGGGACTACAAGAGACCCAGTACTTC.

This chain joins TRBV29-1 and TRBJ1-1; no clear D. The CDR3 has 12 residues. With 3 bases removed from V and 10 bases from J, the gap between germline ends came to 15 bases. Germline V lookup: CDR1 SQVTM, CDR2 ANQGSEA. DNA of the CDR3: TGCAGCGTTGAGTCGGGAGACGCGGCAGCTTTCTTT. Translation gives CSVESGDAAAFF.